The 28 T cell receptor beta chains below all came from one sample that was sequenced in a study of blood T cell repertoires in COVID-19. The repertoire was sequenced with immunoSEQ multiplex PCR; TCRdb's copy has only in-frame clones and lacks some. The repertoire holds around 46,000 clones, with approximately 83% as singletons. Input material: peripheral blood. The receptors shown here come from an elderly woman with COVID-19, enrolled during active disease.

The rearrangement joins TRBV27 to TRBJ1-6; 10 bases fit TRBD1. The ends lost 4 bases at V and 8 bases at J; junction bases unmatched: 5. Germline CDR1 and CDR2: MNHEY and SMNVEV (reference sequence). This CDR3 contains 15 residues. The CDR3 region has the DNA TGTGCCAGCAGTTCTCGACAGGGGGCACATTCACCCCTCCACTTT. Its protein is CASSSRQGAHSPLHF.

The chain uses TRBV6-1 and TRBJ1-5; D is ambiguous. V shed 3 bases and J shed 6 bases, with 6 bases lying between them. The CDR3 contains 12 residues. Germline CDR1 and CDR2: MNHNS and SASEGT. CDR3 bases: TGTGCCAGCAGTGACCCCGTTCAGCCCCAGCATTTT. This sequence encodes CASSDPVQPQHF.

This chain joins TRBV27 and TRBJ1-5, with D maybe TRBD1 (6 bases). Trimming removed 0 bases from V and 6 bases from J, with 9 bases in between. Germline V gives CDR1 MNHEY, CDR2 SMNVEV (reference sequence). CDR3 length equals 14 residues. CDR3 region: CASSLSRGGQPQHF. In DNA, the CDR3 is TGTGCCAGCAGTTTATCCAGGGGTGGTCAGCCCCAGCATTTT.

This clone was observed a few times. The rearrangement uses TRBV13 and TRBJ1-6; D ambiguous. V shed 1 base and J shed 6 bases, with 4 bases lying between them. Germline values: CDR1 PRHDT, CDR2 FYEKMQ (reference sequence). The CDR3 contains 13 residues. The CDR3 region has the DNA TGTGCCAGCAGCTTAGACAGTAATTCACCCCTCCACTTT. This codes for CASSLDSNSPLHF.

The chain couples TRBV5-1 to TRBJ2-7; 8 nucleotides line up with TRBD2. The germline gives CDR1 SGHRS, CDR2 YFSETQ. V gave up 0 bases and J gave up 0 bases; unmatched junction bases: 2. CDR3 length: 15 amino acids. The CDR3 nucleotides read TGCGCCAGCAGCTTGGCGGGGGGGTTCTCCTACGAGCAGTACTTC. This encodes CASSLAGGFSYEQYF. Based on the CDR3 plus reference TRBV5-1 and TRBJ2-7, the full variable domain is KAGVTQTPRYLIKTRGQQVTLSCSPISGHRSVSWYQQTPGQGLQFLFEYFSETQRNKGNFPGRFSGRQFSNSRSEMNVSTLELGDSALYLCASSLAGGFSYEQYFGPGTRLTVT.

The J gene is TRBJ2-2, the V gene TRBV24-1; tentatively, D is TRBD2 (6 bases). CDR3 size: 14 residues. Germline lookup yields CDR1 KGHDR and CDR2 SFDVKD. Trimming stripped 10 bases from V and 3 bases from J, with 14 bases between. The CDR3 spells CATRRTGDTGELFF. The CDR3 coding sequence is TGTGCCACGCGTCGGACGGGGGACACCGGGGAGCTGTTTTTT.

The rearrangement links TRBV6-2 or TRBV6-3 to TRBJ2-1; D may be TRBD2 (7 bases). Germline-derived CDR1 and CDR2 are MNHEY and SVGEGT. Trimming took 0 bases from V and 10 from J, leaving 19 bases between them. The CDR3 is made up of 16 amino acids. The CDR3 nucleotides read TGTGCCAGCAGTTACTCGGGGGGGCCGTCACCCCGCGAGCAGTTCTTC. Protein product: CASSYSGGPSPREQFF.

The rearrangement uses TRBV9 and TRBJ2-7; D is unclear. Trimming cost V 1 base and J 2 bases, with 13 bases left between them. The CDR3 extends over 15 amino acids. The germline CDR1 and CDR2 sequences are SGDLS and YYNGEE. CDR3 protein: CASSVSPRHAYEQYF. Written as DNA, the CDR3 is TGTGCCAGCAGCGTATCCCCCAGGCATGCCTACGAGCAGTACTTC. Combining the CDR3 with reference TRBV9 and TRBJ2-7 gives the whole variable domain DSGVTQTPKHLITATGQRVTLRCSPRSGDLSVYWYQQSLDQGLQFLIQYYNGEERAKGNILERFSAQQFPDLHSELNLSSLELGDSALYFCASSVSPRHAYEQYFGPGTRLTVT.

This clone was counted a single time. The chain uses TRBV10-3 and TRBJ2-3, with D perhaps matching TRBD2 (6 bases). V was shortened by 6 bases and J by 3 bases, with 22 bases between the two germline ends. Germline CDR1 reads ENHRY; CDR2 reads SYGVKD. This CDR3 is built from 17 residues. The CDR3 spells CAISQIKTRGITDTQYF. The CDR3, as DNA: TGTGCCATCAGCCAAATAAAGACTAGAGGAATTACAGATACGCAGTATTTT.

This clone was counted a few times. This chain links TRBV5-4 with TRBJ1-4, with D hard to call. This CDR3 is 15 amino acids long. Germline loops: CDR1 SGHNT, CDR2 YYREEE (reference sequence). Trimming removed 5 bases at V and 0 bases at J, with 11 bases between. The chain's CDR3 is CASRKTGATNEKLFF. As DNA, the CDR3 is TGTGCCAGCAGAAAGACCGGGGCAACTAATGAAAAACTGTTTTTT. The full variable domain, with the rest looked up from reference TRBV5-4 and TRBJ1-4, is ETGVTQSPTHLIKTRGQQVTLRCSSQSGHNTVSWYQQALGQGPQFIFQYYREEENGRGNFPPRFSGLQFPNYSSELNVNALELDDSALYLCASRKTGATNEKLFFGSGTQLSVL.

This sequence joins TRBV5-6 and TRBJ1-1; D is undetermined. CDR3 size: 12 residues. The V and J ends lost 5 bases and 1 base respectively, with 6 bases between them. Germline V CDR1 and CDR2: SGHDT, YYEEEE. The CDR3 sequence is CASSSRNTEAFF. CDR3 coding DNA: TGTGCCAGCAGTTCGAGGAACACTGAAGCTTTCTTT.

The chain recombines TRBV19 with TRBJ2-7; TRBD1 matches at 7 bases. CDR3 length: 14 amino acids. Germline CDR1 is LNHDA and CDR2 is SQIVND (reference sequence). Unmatched junction bases numbered 3, after V lost 1 base and J lost 3 bases. In nucleotides, the CDR3 is TGTGCCAGTAGTATAGCGGCAGGGGGCTACGAGCAGTACTTC. It is translated as CASSIAAGGYEQYF.

The chain uses TRBV7-2 and TRBJ1-2; no clear D. The CDR3 consists of 12 residues. V was pared by 1 base and J by 5 bases, with 5 bases between. CDR1 is SGHTA, CDR2 FQGNSA, per germline. The DNA of the CDR3 is TGTGCCAGCAGCTTAGACCGGTATGGCTACACCTTC. Encoded protein: CASSLDRYGYTF.

J is TRBJ1-2 and V is TRBV6-2 or TRBV6-3, with D uncertain. CDR3 length equals 16 residues. Trimming removed 5 bases at V and 8 bases at J, with 24 bases between. Germline CDR1 MNHEY, CDR2 SVGEGT. The CDR3 loop reads CASSDPRPGKNEGYTF. CDR3 sequence (DNA): TGTGCCAGCAGTGACCCTAGACCGGGAAAGAATGAGGGCTACACCTTC.

The chain is built from TRBV29-1 and TRBJ2-2; 10 nucleotides match TRBD1. The CDR3 runs 17 residues. Germline CDR1 reads SQVTM; CDR2 reads ANQGSEA. V lost 6 bases to trimming and J lost 5 bases; unmatched junction nucleotides: 15. The CDR3 protein is CSVPPDRGGMVTGELFF. In DNA, the CDR3 is TGCAGCGTCCCCCCGGACAGGGGGGGTATGGTTACCGGGGAGCTGTTTTTT.

The chain combines TRBV20-1 with TRBJ1-5; 8 bases match TRBD1. Germline-derived CDR1 and CDR2 are DFQATT and SNEGSKA (reference sequence). Germline trimming cut 3 bases from V and 7 bases from J; bases unmatched to any gene: 8. The CDR3 contains 14 residues. CDR3 sequence: CSASTGTGKQPQHF. CDR3 nucleotides: TGCAGTGCTAGTACCGGGACAGGAAAACAGCCCCAGCATTTT.

The J gene is TRBJ1-1, the V gene TRBV7-9, with D uncertain. The CDR3 runs 12 residues. Trimming pared 5 bases from V and 4 bases from J, leaving 8 bases between. Germline lookup yields CDR1 SEHNR and CDR2 FQNEAQ (reference sequence). Here the CDR3 DNA reads TGTGCCAGCAGCCATGGAGGCACTGAAGCTTTCTTT. This gives the protein CASSHGGTEAFF.

The chain joins TRBV11-1 to TRBJ2-3, with TRBD1 matching 12 bases. The CDR3 is made up of 16 amino acids. V shed 6 bases and J 4 bases; nucleotides not matched to a gene: 8. CDR1 SGHAT and CDR2 FQDESV come from the germline V gene (reference sequence). Written as DNA, the CDR3 is TGTGCCAGCAGGGAAACCGGGACAGGGGGCGCAGATACGCAGTATTTT. Amino acids: CASRETGTGGADTQYF.

The CDR3 sequence is CASSLGGFSQGIQYF. CDR3 bases: TGCGCCAGCAGCTTGGGTGGATTCTCGCAGGGCATTCAGTACTTC. V and J are TRBV5-1 and TRBJ2-4, with D tentatively TRBD1 (5 bases). Germline CDR1 is SGHRS and CDR2 is YFSETQ. V gave up 0 bases and J gave up 9 bases, with 16 bases separating them. The CDR3 spans 15 residues.

This clone was seen a handful of times. The chain couples TRBV28 to TRBJ1-2; D gene uncertain. The CDR3 runs to 15 residues. Germline values: CDR1 MDHEN, CDR2 SYDVKM. Trimming took 7 bases from V and 0 from J, leaving 15 bases between them. In nucleotides, the CDR3 is TGTGCCAGCACCTCTCCCCGGGATACTAACTATGGCTACACCTTC. Encoded protein: CASTSPRDTNYGYTF.

J is TRBJ1-5 and V is TRBV7-8; no clear D. V lost 5 bases to trimming and J lost 0 bases, with 11 bases between them. Germline V gene sequence: CDR1 SGHVS, CDR2 FQNEAQ. CDR3 length: 15 residues. CDR3 sequence (DNA): TGTGCCAGCAGCCCCGGAGGGAGTAGCAATCAGCCCCAGCATTTT. Translated, it gives CASSPGGSSNQPQHF. Combining the CDR3 with reference TRBV7-8 and TRBJ1-5 gives the whole variable domain GAGVSQSPRYKVAKRGQDVALRCDPISGHVSLFWYQQALGQGPEFLTYFQNEAQLDKSGLPSDRFFAERPEGSVSTLKIQRTQQEDSAVYLCASSPGGSSNQPQHFGDGTRLSIL.

The V gene is TRBV7-2, the J gene TRBJ2-3, with TRBD2 identical over 9 bases. Germline assignment: CDR1 SGHTA and CDR2 FQGNSA. Trimming removed 6 bases from V and 5 bases from J; junction bases left unmatched: 12. This CDR3 contains 16 residues. As DNA, the CDR3 is TGTGCCAGCAGTTCCCCGTTCGCGGGGGGGCGAGATACGCAGTATTTT. This sequence encodes CASSSPFAGGRDTQYF.

The gene calls are TRBV5-1 and TRBJ2-5, with TRBD2 matching over 10 bases. With V trimmed by 9 bases and J by 5 bases, 13 bases remained unmatched. Germline lookup yields CDR1 SGHRS and CDR2 YFSETQ. The CDR3 extends over 15 amino acids. Here the CDR3 reads CATPGAGGGPETQYF. The CDR3 DNA reads as TGCGCCACCCCTGGAGCGGGGGGGGGTCCGGAGACCCAGTACTTC.

This sequence joins TRBV7-3 and TRBJ2-1; 9 bases fit TRBD2. V lost 5 bases to trimming and J lost 3 bases; unmatched junction nucleotides: 5. The CDR3 is made up of 15 amino acids. The germline CDR1 and CDR2 sequences are SGHTA and FQGTGA. CDR3 protein: CASSRDSGSYNEQFF. CDR3 nucleotides: TGTGCCAGCAGCCGCGATAGCGGGAGCTACAATGAGCAGTTCTTC.

V usage is TRBV25-1 and J usage is TRBJ2-7, with 11 bases matching TRBD2. The germline V gene encodes CDR1 MGHDK and CDR2 SYGVNS. Losses at the gene ends were 7 bases for V and 0 bases for J; bases not matched to a gene: 5. This CDR3 is built from 15 residues. This CDR3 reads CASTTSGEPSYEQYF. As DNA, the CDR3 is TGTGCCAGCACGACTAGCGGGGAACCCTCCTACGAGCAGTACTTC.

The genes are TRBV7-2 and TRBJ2-7; D is possibly TRBD1 (5 bases). The ends were cut back, 1 base at V and 6 bases at J, with 10 bases in the middle. This CDR3 region has 13 residues. CDR1 is SGHTA, CDR2 FQGNSA, per germline. CDR3 sequence: CASSLGWGLEQYF. The CDR3 nucleotides read TGTGCCAGCAGCTTAGGATGGGGCCTCGAGCAGTACTTC.

J is TRBJ2-5 and V is TRBV7-2, with 9 bases matching TRBD1. Germline V gene data show CDR1 as SGHTA and CDR2 as FQGNSA. The CDR3 is 17 residues long. The trim removed 5 bases at V and 4 bases at J, leaving 14 bases unmatched. CDR3 bases: TGTGCCAGCAGCCCACACGGAAGGGACAGGGTCAGAGAGACCCAGTACTTC. Translating it yields CASSPHGRDRVRETQYF.

The chain is built from TRBV5-1 and TRBJ2-1; perhaps TRBD1 as D (5 bases). Between the trimmed V and J ends, which lost 0 bases and 4 bases, there was a span of 8 bases. The CDR3 consists of 14 residues. Germline CDR1 is SGHRS and CDR2 is YFSETQ. The CDR3 loop reads CASSLGQGYNEQFF. CDR3 DNA sequence: TGCGCCAGCAGCTTGGGGCAGGGTTACAATGAGCAGTTCTTC.